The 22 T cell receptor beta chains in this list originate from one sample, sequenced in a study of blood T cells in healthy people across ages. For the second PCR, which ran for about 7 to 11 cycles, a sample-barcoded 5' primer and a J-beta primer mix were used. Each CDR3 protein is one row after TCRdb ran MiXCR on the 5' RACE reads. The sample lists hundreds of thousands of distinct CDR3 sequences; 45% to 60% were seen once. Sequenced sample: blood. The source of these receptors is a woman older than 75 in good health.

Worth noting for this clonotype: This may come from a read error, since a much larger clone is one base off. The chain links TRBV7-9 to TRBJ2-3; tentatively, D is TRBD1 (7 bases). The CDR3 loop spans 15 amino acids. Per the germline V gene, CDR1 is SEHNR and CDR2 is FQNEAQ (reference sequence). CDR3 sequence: CACSLLRGSGGTQYF. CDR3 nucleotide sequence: TGTGCCTGCAGCTTACTCCGGGGGTCAGGGGGTACGCAGTATTTT.

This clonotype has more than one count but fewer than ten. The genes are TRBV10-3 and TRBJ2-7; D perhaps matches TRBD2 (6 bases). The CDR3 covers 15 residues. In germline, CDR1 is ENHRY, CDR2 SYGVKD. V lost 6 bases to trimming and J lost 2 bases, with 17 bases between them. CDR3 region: CAISGGRDRAYEQYF. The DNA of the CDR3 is TGTGCCATCAGCGGGGGAAGGGACCGTGCCTACGAGCAGTACTTC.

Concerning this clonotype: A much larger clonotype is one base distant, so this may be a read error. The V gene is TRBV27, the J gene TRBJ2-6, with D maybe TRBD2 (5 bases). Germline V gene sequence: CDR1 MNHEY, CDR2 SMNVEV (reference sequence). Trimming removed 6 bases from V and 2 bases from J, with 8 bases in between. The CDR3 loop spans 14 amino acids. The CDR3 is CASSAEAGANVLTF. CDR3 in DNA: TGTGCCAGCAGCGCGGAGGCTGGGGCCAACGTCCTGACTTTC.

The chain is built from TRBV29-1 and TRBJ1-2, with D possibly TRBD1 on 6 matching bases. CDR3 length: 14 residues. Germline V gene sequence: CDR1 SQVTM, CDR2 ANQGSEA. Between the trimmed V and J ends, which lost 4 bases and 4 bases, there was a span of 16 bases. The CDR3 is CSVADPGGGYGYTF. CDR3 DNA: TGCAGCGTTGCGGACCCGGGGGGCGGCTATGGCTACACCTTC.

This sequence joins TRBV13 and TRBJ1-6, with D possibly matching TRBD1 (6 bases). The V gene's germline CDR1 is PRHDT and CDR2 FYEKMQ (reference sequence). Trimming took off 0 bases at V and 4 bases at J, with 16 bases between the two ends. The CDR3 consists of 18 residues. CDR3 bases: TGTGCCAGCAGCTTAGGCCGGACAGTCGCGAGGTATAATTCACCCCTCCACTTT. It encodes CASSLGRTVARYNSPLHF.

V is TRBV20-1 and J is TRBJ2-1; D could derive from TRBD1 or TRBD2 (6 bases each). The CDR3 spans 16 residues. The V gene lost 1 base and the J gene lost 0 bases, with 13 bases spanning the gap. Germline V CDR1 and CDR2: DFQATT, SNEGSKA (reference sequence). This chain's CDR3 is CSARASGGGSYNEQFF. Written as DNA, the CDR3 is TGCAGTGCTAGAGCGTCCGGAGGGGGCTCCTACAATGAGCAGTTCTTC.

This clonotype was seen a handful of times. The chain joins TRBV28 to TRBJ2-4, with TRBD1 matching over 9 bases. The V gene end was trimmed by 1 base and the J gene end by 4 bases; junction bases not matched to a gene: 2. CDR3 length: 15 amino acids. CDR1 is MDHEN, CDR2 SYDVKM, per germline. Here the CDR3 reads CASSLSGQGKNIQYF. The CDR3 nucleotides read TGTGCCAGCAGTTTATCTGGACAGGGGAAAAACATTCAGTACTTC. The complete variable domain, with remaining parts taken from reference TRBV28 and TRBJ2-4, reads DVKVTQSSRYLVKRTGEKVFLECVQDMDHENMFWYRQDPGLGLRLIYFSYDVKMKEKGDIPEGYSVSREKKERFSLILESASTNQTSMYLCASSLSGQGKNIQYFGAGTRLSVL.

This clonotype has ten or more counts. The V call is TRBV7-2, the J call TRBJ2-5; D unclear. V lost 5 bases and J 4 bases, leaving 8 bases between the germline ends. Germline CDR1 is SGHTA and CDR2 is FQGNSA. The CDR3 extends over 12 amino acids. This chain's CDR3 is CASSRSLETQYF. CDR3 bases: TGTGCCAGCAGCCGTTCCCTAGAGACCCAGTACTTC. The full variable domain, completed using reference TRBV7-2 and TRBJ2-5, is GAGVSQSPSNKVTEKGKDVELRCDPISGHTALYWYRQSLGQGLEFLIYFQGNSAPDKSGLPSDRFSAERTGGSVSTLTIQRTQQEDSAVYLCASSRSLETQYFGPGTRLLVL.

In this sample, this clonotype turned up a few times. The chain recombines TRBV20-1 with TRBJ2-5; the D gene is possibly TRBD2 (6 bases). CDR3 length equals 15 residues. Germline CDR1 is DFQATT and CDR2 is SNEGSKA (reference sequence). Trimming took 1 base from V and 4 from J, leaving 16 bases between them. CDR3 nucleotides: TGCAGTGCTAGAGTCGGGCAGACTAGGGGAGAGACCCAGTACTTC. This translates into CSARVGQTRGETQYF.

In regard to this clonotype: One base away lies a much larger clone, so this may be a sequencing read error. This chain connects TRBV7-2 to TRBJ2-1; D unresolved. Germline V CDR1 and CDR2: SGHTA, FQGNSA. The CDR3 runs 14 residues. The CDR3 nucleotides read TGTGCCAGCAGCTTAGGAGAGCGACACAAGGAGCAGTTCTTC. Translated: CASSLGERHKEQFF.

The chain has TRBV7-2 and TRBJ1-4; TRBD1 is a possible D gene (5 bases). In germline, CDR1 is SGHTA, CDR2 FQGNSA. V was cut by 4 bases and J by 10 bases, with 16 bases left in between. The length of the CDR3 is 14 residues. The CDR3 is CASSSVAGDGKLFF. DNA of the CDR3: TGTGCCAGCAGCTCAGTAGCCGGGGACGGAAAACTGTTTTTT.

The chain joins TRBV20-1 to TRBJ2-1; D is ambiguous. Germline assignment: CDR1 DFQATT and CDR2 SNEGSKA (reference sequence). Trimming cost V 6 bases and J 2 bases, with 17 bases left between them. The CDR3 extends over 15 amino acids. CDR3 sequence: CSAPGGHHPYNEQFF. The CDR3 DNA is TGCAGTGCCCCAGGTGGGCACCACCCCTACAATGAGCAGTTCTTC.

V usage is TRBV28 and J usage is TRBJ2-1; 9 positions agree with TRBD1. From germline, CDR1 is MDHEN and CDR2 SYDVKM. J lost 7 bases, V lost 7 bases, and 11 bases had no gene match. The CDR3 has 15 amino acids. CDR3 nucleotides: TGTGCCAGCACCACTCCGGGACAGGGTGTAAATGAGCAGTTCTTC. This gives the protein CASTTPGQGVNEQFF.

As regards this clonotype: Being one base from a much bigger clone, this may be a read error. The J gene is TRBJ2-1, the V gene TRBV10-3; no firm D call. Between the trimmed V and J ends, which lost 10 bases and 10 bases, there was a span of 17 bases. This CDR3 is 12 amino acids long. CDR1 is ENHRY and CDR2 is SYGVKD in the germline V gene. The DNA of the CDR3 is TGTGCCACCCAGCAAGGACGAAAGGAGCAGTTCTTC. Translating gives CATQQGRKEQFF.

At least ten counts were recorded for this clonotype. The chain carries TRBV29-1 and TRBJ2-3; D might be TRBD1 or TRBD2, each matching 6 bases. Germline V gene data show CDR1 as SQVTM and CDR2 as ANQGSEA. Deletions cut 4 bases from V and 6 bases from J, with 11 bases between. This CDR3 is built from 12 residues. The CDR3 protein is CSVGGGGDTQYF. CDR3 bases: TGCAGCGTTGGCGGAGGGGGGGATACGCAGTATTTT.

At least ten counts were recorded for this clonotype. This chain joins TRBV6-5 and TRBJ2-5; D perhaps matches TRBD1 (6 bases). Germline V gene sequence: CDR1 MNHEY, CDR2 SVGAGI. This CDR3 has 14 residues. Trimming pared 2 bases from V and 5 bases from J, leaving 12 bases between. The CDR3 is CASSYADRDETQYF. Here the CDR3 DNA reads TGTGCCAGCAGTTACGCGGACAGAGACGAGACCCAGTACTTC.

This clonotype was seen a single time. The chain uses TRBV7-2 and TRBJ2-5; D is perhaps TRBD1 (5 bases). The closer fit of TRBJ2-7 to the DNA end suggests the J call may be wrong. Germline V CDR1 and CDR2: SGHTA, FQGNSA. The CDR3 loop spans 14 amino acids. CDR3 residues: CASSLGRQYYEQYF. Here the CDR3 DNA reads TGTGCCAGCAGCTTAGGGAGACAGTACTACGAGCAGTACTTC.

The CDR3 region has the DNA TGTGCCAGCAGTGACCCAGGGAGTATTCAGTACTTC. This codes for CASSDPGSIQYF. The rearrangement uses TRBV6-2 or TRBV6-3 and TRBJ2-4; D may be TRBD1 or TRBD2 (5 bases each). Trimming left V 5 bases short and J 10 bases short, with 12 bases between. The germline V gene has CDR1 MNHEY and CDR2 SVGEGT. The CDR3 is 12 amino acids.

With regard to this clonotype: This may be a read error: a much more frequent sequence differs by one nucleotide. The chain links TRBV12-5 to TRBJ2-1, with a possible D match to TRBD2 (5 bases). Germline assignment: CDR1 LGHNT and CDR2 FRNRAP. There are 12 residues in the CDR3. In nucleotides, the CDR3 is TGTACTAGTGGTTTGGTACACAATGAGCAGTTCTTC. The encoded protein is CTSGLVHNEQFF.

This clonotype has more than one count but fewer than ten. The CDR3 sequence: CASSRTTAPSGANVLTF. The DNA of the CDR3 is TGTGCCAGCTCACGCACGACAGCACCCTCTGGGGCCAACGTCCTGACTTTC. The rearrangement links TRBV18 to TRBJ2-6, with D perhaps matching TRBD1 (5 bases). This CDR3 is 17 amino acids long. From germline, CDR1 is KGHSH and CDR2 LQKENI. The ends were cut back, 4 bases at V and 0 bases at J, with 13 bases in the middle.

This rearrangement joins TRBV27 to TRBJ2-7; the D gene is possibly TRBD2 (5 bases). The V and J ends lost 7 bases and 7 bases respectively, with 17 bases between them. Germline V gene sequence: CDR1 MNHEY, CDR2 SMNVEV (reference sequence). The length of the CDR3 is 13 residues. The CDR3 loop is CASTYRRESEQYF. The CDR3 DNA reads TGTGCCAGCACCTACCGCCGGGAATCGGAGCAGTACTTC.

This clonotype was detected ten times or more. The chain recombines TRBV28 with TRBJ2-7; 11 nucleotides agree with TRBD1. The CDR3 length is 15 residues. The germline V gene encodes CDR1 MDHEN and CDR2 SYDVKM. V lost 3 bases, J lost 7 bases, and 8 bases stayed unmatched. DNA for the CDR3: TGTGCCAGCAGTTTGGCACCGGGACAGGGGGGAGAGCAGTACTTC. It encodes CASSLAPGQGGEQYF. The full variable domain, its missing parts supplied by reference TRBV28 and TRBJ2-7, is DVKVTQSSRYLVKRTGEKVFLECVQDMDHENMFWYRQDPGLGLRLIYFSYDVKMKEKGDIPEGYSVSREKKERFSLILESASTNQTSMYLCASSLAPGQGGEQYFGPGTRLTVT.